One and the same sample provided the 5 T cell receptor beta chains below, sequenced in a study of blood T cell repertoires in COVID-19. The repertoire was sequenced with immunoSEQ multiplex PCR; TCRdb's copy has only in-frame clones and lacks some. The table records 69,000 or so clones, roughly 80% of them present only once. Sequenced input: peripheral blood. The receptors come from a woman over 75 with active or convalescent COVID-19.

The sample holds a few counts of this clone. The chain is built from TRBV30 and TRBJ1-6; D is possibly TRBD1 (6 bases). CDR1 GTSNPN and CDR2 SVGIG come from the germline V gene (reference sequence). The CDR3 consists of 15 residues. Trimming took 3 bases from V and 7 from J, leaving 16 bases between them. This CDR3 reads CAWSGSQGPNSPLHF. DNA for the CDR3: TGTGCCTGGAGCGGTTCGCAGGGGCCAAATTCACCCCTCCACTTT.

Written as DNA, the CDR3 is TGTGCCAGCAGCCCGAGGACTAGCGGGAGTTACGAGCAGTACTTC. This sequence encodes CASSPRTSGSYEQYF. V is TRBV3-1 (or the pseudogene TRBV3-2) and J is TRBJ2-7; 13 positions agree with TRBD2. There are 15 residues in the CDR3. Germline V gene sequence: CDR1 LGHDT, CDR2 YNNKEL (reference sequence). J gave up 4 bases and V 4 bases, and 4 bases lay outside the gene matches.

CDR3 in amino acids: CASSSNQPGSGNTIYF. CDR3 coding DNA: TGTGCCAGCAGTTCCAATCAACCAGGGTCAGGAAACACCATATATTTT. V gene TRBV28 combines with J gene TRBJ1-3, with a possible D match to TRBD1 (5 bases). Trimming stripped 4 bases from V and 4 bases from J, with 17 bases between. The CDR3 is 16 residues long. Germline lookup yields CDR1 MDHEN and CDR2 SYDVKM.

The chain combines TRBV4-3 with TRBJ1-2; TRBD1 matches at 7 bases. The trim removed 0 bases at V and 8 bases at J, leaving 12 bases unmatched. Germline V gives CDR1 LGHNA, CDR2 YSLEER. This CDR3 has 16 amino acids. The CDR3 DNA follows: TGCGCCAGCAGCCAAGAGGGGCAGGGGGGTTGGGAAGGCTACACCTTC. Its protein is CASSQEGQGGWEGYTF.

The chain recombines TRBV11-2 with TRBJ2-7; D is uncertain. The germline V gene has CDR1 SGHAT and CDR2 FQNNGV. The ends were cut back, 1 base at V and 3 bases at J, with 13 bases in the middle. The CDR3 sequence is 15 residues long. In DNA, the CDR3 is TGTGCCAGCAGCTTAGCTGCGTTTCCCGGCTACGAGCAGTACTTC. Its translation is CASSLAAFPGYEQYF.